Below, 2 T cell receptor beta chains from the same sample are listed, as sequenced in a study of blood T cell repertoires in COVID-19 (dated by TCRdb to the early 2020s). Receptor libraries were prepared by the immunoSEQ multiplex PCR assay. As stored in TCRdb, this immuneACCESS dataset retains in-frame rearrangements with V and J assigned. A fraction of the clones does not appear; measured against another copy, unresolved V genes explain less than half of the discrepancy, and the remainder lacks a known reason. The sample table holds roughly 500,000 clones, of which 85% to 90% were seen once. Together, the top ten hold about 1% of the sample. Sequencing was done on a sample of peripheral blood. These TCRs come from a man aged 18 to 35 with COVID-19, enrolled during active disease.

As concerns this clone: A much more abundant neighbour one base away suggests this may be a read error. The rearrangement links TRBV2 to TRBJ2-3; TRBD2 agrees at 8 bases. The CDR3 runs to 15 residues. Germline CDR1 is SNHLY and CDR2 is FYNNEI. Germline trimming cut 4 bases from V and 0 bases from J; bases unmatched to any gene: 3. The DNA for the CDR3 is TGTGCCAGCAGTGGGGCTAGCGGGAGCACAGATACGCAGTATTTT. Amino acids: CASSGASGSTDTQYF.

The gene calls are TRBV19 and TRBJ1-2, with D unclear. The CDR3 loop spans 13 amino acids. The V and J ends lost 5 bases and 3 bases respectively, with 10 bases between them. From germline, CDR1 is LNHDA and CDR2 SQIVND (reference sequence). The CDR3 region has the DNA TGTGCCAGTAGTCCGCGGAGGGACTATGGCTACACCTTC. The encoded protein is CASSPRRDYGYTF.